This is a list of T cell receptor beta chains from one sample in a study of OX40 agonist ivuxolimab in advanced cancers. Profiling relied on immunoSEQ multiplex PCR, and the TCRdb table lists in-frame clones only, not all of them. There are some 70,000 clones in the sample; 80% to 90% occur only once, and roughly 1.2% lies in the top ten. Material: CD4+ or CD8+ T cells sorted from blood, obtained in a trial of the OX40 agonist ivuxolimab. The receptors derive from an adult with an advanced solid tumor such as melanoma, head and neck, liver or kidney cancer. The CDR3 runs from the conserved cysteine through the conserved F or W. A D gene is named only where the DNA matches it firmly. Expanded clones get a size class; other rows say once, few or many, or leave the size out.

D gene: -
clone size: -
J gene: TRBJ1-2
CDR3 length: 15
V gene: TRBV6-5
CDR3 protein: CASSYSAGARDGYTF
CDR3 DNA: TGTGCCAGCAGTTACTCGGCGGGGGCGCGGGATGGCTACACCTTC

D gene: -
clone size: -
J gene: TRBJ2-7
CDR3 length: 17
V gene: TRBV5-1
CDR3 protein: CASSLGAERASSYEQYF
CDR3 DNA: TGCGCCAGCAGCTTGGGGGCTGAAAGGGCAAGCTCCTACGAGCAGTACTTC

D gene: -
clone size: few
J gene: TRBJ2-2
CDR3 length: 15
V gene: TRBV19
CDR3 protein: CASSSGTLITGELFF
CDR3 DNA: TGTGCCAGTAGTTCCGGGACTTTAATCACCGGGGAGCTGTTTTTT

D gene: -
clone size: -
J gene: TRBJ1-6
CDR3 length: 17
V gene: TRBV5-8
CDR3 protein: CASSLAATAFGNSPLHF
CDR3 DNA: TGTGCCAGCAGCTTGGCCGCGACCGCGTTCGGTAATTCACCCCTCCACTTT

D gene: -
clone size: -
J gene: TRBJ1-2
CDR3 length: 13
V gene: TRBV15
CDR3 protein: CATSRDFGEGYTF
CDR3 DNA: TGTGCCACCAGCAGAGATTTTGGGGAAGGCTACACCTTC

D gene: TRBD2
clone size: -
J gene: TRBJ2-3
CDR3 length: 13
V gene: TRBV18
CDR3 protein: CASSPGGADTQYF
CDR3 DNA: TGTGCCAGCTCTCCGGGGGGGGCAGATACGCAGTATTTT

D gene: -
clone size: -
J gene: TRBJ1-5
CDR3 length: 14
V gene: TRBV19
CDR3 protein: CASSMSRANQPQHF
CDR3 DNA: TGTGCCAGTAGTATGAGCAGGGCAAATCAGCCCCAGCATTTT

D gene: -
clone size: -
J gene: TRBJ2-1
CDR3 length: 11
V gene: TRBV10-3
CDR3 protein: CAISETGEQFF
CDR3 DNA: TGTGCCATCAGTGAAACAGGGGAGCAGTTCTTC

D gene: -
clone size: -
J gene: TRBJ2-5
CDR3 length: 13
V gene: TRBV27
CDR3 protein: CASTHPVQKTQYF
CDR3 DNA: TGTGCCAGCACTCATCCGGTCCAAAAGACCCAGTACTTC

D gene: -
clone size: -
J gene: TRBJ1-6
CDR3 length: 14
V gene: TRBV18
CDR3 protein: CASSPGGDDSPLHF
CDR3 DNA: TGTGCCAGCTCACCAGGAGGGGACGATTCACCCCTCCACTTT

D gene: -
clone size: -
J gene: TRBJ2-1
CDR3 length: 15
V gene: TRBV7-3
CDR3 protein: CASSYSFGGLNEQFF
CDR3 DNA: TGTGCCAGCAGCTATTCTTTTGGCGGACTCAATGAGCAGTTCTTC

D gene: -
clone size: -
J gene: TRBJ1-2
CDR3 length: 13
V gene: TRBV28
CDR3 protein: CASSPGRRGGYTF
CDR3 DNA: TGTGCCAGCAGCCCCGGGAGGCGGGGAGGCTACACCTTC

D gene: TRBD1
clone size: -
J gene: TRBJ2-7
CDR3 length: 13
V gene: TRBV7-2
CDR3 protein: CASSRGQVNEQYF
CDR3 DNA: TGTGCCAGCAGCCGCGGACAGGTGAACGAGCAGTACTTC

D gene: -
clone size: -
J gene: TRBJ2-1
CDR3 length: 12
V gene: TRBV15
CDR3 protein: CATSRDANEQFF
CDR3 DNA: TGTGCCACCAGCAGAGATGCGAATGAGCAGTTCTTC

D gene: -
clone size: -
J gene: TRBJ1-5
CDR3 length: 18
V gene: TRBV5-6
CDR3 protein: CASTITEGRAYSNQPQHF
CDR3 DNA: TGTGCCAGCACCATAACAGAGGGCAGAGCGTATAGCAATCAGCCCCAGCATTTT

D gene: TRBD1
clone size: -
J gene: TRBJ2-7
CDR3 length: 13
V gene: TRBV7-2
CDR3 protein: CASTLDRADEQYF
CDR3 DNA: TGTGCCAGCACCTTGGACAGGGCCGACGAGCAGTACTTC

D gene: -
clone size: -
J gene: TRBJ1-2
CDR3 length: 14
V gene: TRBV19
CDR3 protein: CASSRNFRGVGYTF
CDR3 DNA: TGTGCCAGTAGTAGGAATTTTCGCGGGGTGGGCTACACCTTC

D gene: -
clone size: -
J gene: TRBJ1-2
CDR3 length: 14
V gene: TRBV10-3
CDR3 protein: CAILQGGTNYGYTF
CDR3 DNA: TGTGCCATCCTTCAGGGTGGGACTAACTATGGCTACACCTTC

D gene: -
clone size: -
J gene: TRBJ1-3
CDR3 length: 13
V gene: TRBV7-8
CDR3 protein: CASSPERGNTIYF
CDR3 DNA: TGTGCCAGCAGCCCAGAGCGGGGAAACACCATATATTTT

D gene: TRBD1
clone size: -
J gene: TRBJ2-2
CDR3 length: 17
V gene: TRBV11-3
CDR3 protein: CASSLTGGLENTGELFF
CDR3 DNA: TGTGCCAGCAGCCTAACAGGGGGCCTGGAGAACACCGGGGAGCTGTTTTTT

D gene: TRBD1
clone size: once
J gene: TRBJ2-1
CDR3 length: 14
V gene: TRBV6-6
CDR3 protein: CASSYSTGGNEQFF
CDR3 DNA: TGTGCCAGCAGTTACTCGACAGGGGGCAATGAGCAGTTCTTC

D gene: -
clone size: -
J gene: TRBJ2-7
CDR3 length: 16
V gene: TRBV6-6
CDR3 protein: CASSYSGGGRAYEQYF
CDR3 DNA: TGTGCCAGCAGTTACTCTGGTGGGGGGCGCGCCTACGAGCAGTACTTC

D gene: -
clone size: few
J gene: TRBJ2-3
CDR3 length: 16
V gene: TRBV19
CDR3 protein: CASSISSGTSSGTQYF
CDR3 DNA: TGTGCCAGTAGTATCTCTTCCGGGACCAGCAGTGGTACGCAGTATTTT

D gene: -
clone size: -
J gene: TRBJ1-6
CDR3 length: 15
V gene: TRBV2
CDR3 protein: CASSETDLHNSPLHF
CDR3 DNA: TGTGCCAGCAGTGAAACAGACCTCCATAATTCACCCCTCCACTTT

D gene: TRBD1
clone size: few
J gene: TRBJ1-2
CDR3 length: 14
V gene: TRBV6-5
CDR3 protein: CASSAGQYNYGYTF
CDR3 DNA: TGTGCCAGCAGTGCGGGACAGTATAACTATGGCTACACCTTC

D gene: -
clone size: few
J gene: TRBJ1-3
CDR3 length: 16
V gene: TRBV6-5
CDR3 protein: CASSYSPALSGNTIYF
CDR3 DNA: TGTGCCAGCAGTTACTCGCCGGCCCTCTCTGGAAACACCATATATTTT

D gene: TRBD2
clone size: -
J gene: TRBJ2-3
CDR3 length: 19
V gene: TRBV19
CDR3 protein: CASSIDGRGGAAVGDTQYF
CDR3 DNA: TGTGCCAGTAGTATAGATGGGAGGGGCGGGGCAGCCGTGGGAGATACGCAGTATTTT

D gene: -
clone size: -
J gene: TRBJ2-5
CDR3 length: 11
V gene: TRBV2
CDR3 protein: CASSAGSGQYF
CDR3 DNA: TGTGCCAGCAGTGCAGGAAGTGGGCAGTACTTC

D gene: TRBD1
clone size: -
J gene: TRBJ1-1
CDR3 length: 16
V gene: TRBV11-2
CDR3 protein: CASSGDWGQGFTEAFF
CDR3 DNA: TGTGCCAGCAGCGGGGATTGGGGACAGGGATTCACTGAAGCTTTCTTT